A single T cell receptor beta chain is shown here with its context. Its cognate antigen has yet to be identified. No quality values exist for individual bases; no much larger clone is one base distant. The data derive from a study of T cells after yellow fever vaccination (dated by TCRdb to between 2019 and 2020). Study-level background: Libraries from fractions with low cell numbers were prepared with the SMART-Seq v4 Ultra Low Input RNA kit. To follow T-cell clones before and after both primary and booster YFV17D yellow fever vaccination, bulk TCR alpha and beta repertoires underwent longitudinal sequencing. Two healthy male donors, one aged 18 to 29 and one aged 30 to 40 years, were included in the cohort. Blood samples were taken at several timepoints before and after primary and secondary immunization, and bulk PBMC replicates and cell subsets were isolated. The research as a whole found: Most clones expanded after primary vaccination (almost 98% of CD4 and roughly 88% of CD8) were re-detected after the booster, suggesting that broad memory maintenance occurred. Computational filtering was required because FACS-sorted repertoires could contain abundant contaminating clonotypes from the bulk population. Compared with the primary T-cell response, the secondary T-cell response was faster but weaker, reaching its peak on day 5 rather than on day 15. A small fraction of clonotypes showed up in both the CD4 and CD8 compartments, probably as a result of convergent recombination. Because the study included only a couple of donors, the extent to which the findings can be generalized is limited.

Taken with the paper, the label for treatment or condition translates to: live attenuated yellow fever vaccine strain. Two biological replicates of bulk PBMCs were collected at each blood-draw timepoint. A standard Ficoll-Paque protocol was used to isolate PBMCs from peripheral blood. RNA was extracted with TriZol from bulk PBMCs, CD4 and CD8 fractions, and dextramer-positive and dextramer-negative fractions. TCR cDNA was made using 5'RACE template switching, a step that added a universal primer site and unique molecular identifiers. Priming for cDNA synthesis came from both the TCR alpha and TCR beta constant segments. Library amplification used two PCR steps, and the second PCR step added sample barcodes and sequencing adapters. Sequencing of libraries was done on Illumina HiSeq 2500 (2x100 bp) or NovaSeq (2x150 bp). From the authors' description of their analysis: MIGEC handled demultiplexing of reads and collapsing into UMI consensus sequences, while MiXCR performed V(D)J alignment. Using edgeR on replicate PBMC samples, clonotypes were called vaccine-responding if FDR was below 0.01 and the log2 fold change was above 5 up to day 15. CD4 or CD8 identity was assigned to each bulk clonotype according to whether the clonotype was present at higher abundance in the sequenced CD4 repertoire or the sequenced CD8 repertoire. Using fastp at Q25 and MiXCR, TCRdb reprocessed the public reads and kept productive beta chains. Each CDR3 protein appears once, grouped with its most common genes and DNA. These V and J calls originate from TCRdb's pipeline instead of the authors' own analysis. The sample table records some 300,000 distinct CDR3 sequences; about 7.8% of these occur just once. The ten largest clonotypes hold 17% of the sample.

This clonotype was obtained from a man in his late teens or twenties who received the YFV17D yellow fever vaccine. The sample in question was PBMCs, obtained 35 to 50 days after the first yellow fever vaccination.

The DNA sequence is as follows: TGTGCCAGCAGTCCATACAGGGGGACCGATGGCTACACCTTC. Its translation is CASSPYRGTDGYTF. The chain links TRBV6-1 with TRBJ1-2; 8 middle bases align to TRBD1. CDR1 and CDR2 are drawn from the germline V gene: MNHNS, SASEGT. Clipping removes 5 bases from V and 6 bases from J, with 8 as the unmatched junction base count. The CDR3 runs 14 amino acids, cysteine and phenylalanine included. Of all the DNA, just the CDR3 is kept, 42 bases in frame from base 1.